The subject of this entry is one T cell receptor (beta chain). Its antigen remains unidentified. The sample has other DNA sequences that encode this CDR3 too. Sequencing was performed with immunoSEQ multiplex PCR; in TCRdb, only in-frame clones are kept and a portion is missing. The sample lists 1,400,000 or so clones; approximately 98.5% were seen once. The sample belongs to a study of shared clonotypes between healthy human individuals. Findings and limits, study-wide: Apart from blood, nothing was sampled; tissue repertoires likely differ.

Trimming took 2 bases from V and 4 from J, leaving 8 bases between them. The CDR3 is made up of 13 amino acids. Germline V gene sequence: CDR1 MDHEN, CDR2 SYDVKM. The sample taken for sequencing was naive CD4+ T cells sorted from blood. Indicated subset: CD45RA+ positively selected. This sequence originates from a man under 40 in good health. The J gene is TRBJ1-1, the V gene TRBV28, with a tentative D call TRBD1 (5 bases). The CDR3 nucleotides are TGTGCCAGCAGTTTACAGGGACGCACTGAAGCTTTCTTT. This encodes CASSLQGRTEAFF.